In its sample, the clone carrying this T cell receptor (beta chain) was seen a few times. Its target is not known. With the Oncomine TCR Beta short-read assay, DNA from cultured CD4+ T cells was sequenced. Using the QIAamp micro DNA kit, genomic DNA was extracted from the CD4+ T cells that had been cultured. MiXCR was run by TCRdb on the PCR reads, yielding one entry per CDR3 protein. The sample shows 20,000 to 25,000 distinct CDR3 sequences, 43% of them seen only once. Treatment described: approximately 9-day PBMC culture with coronavirus spike peptide pools or control peptides (ViraFEST assay). This entry is derived from a study of vaccination and CD4 T cells after COVID-19. Study-wide context: Convalescent donors were composed of six males and four females, of whom two were Hispanic.

Per the germline V gene, CDR1 is SQVTM and CDR2 is ANQGSEA. The CDR3 length is 12 residues. Trimming cost V 6 bases and J 6 bases; bases outside gene matches: 4. The sample was CD4+ T cells from blood, cultured in vitro. The clonotype comes from a human donor who had recovered from COVID-19. The genes are TRBV29-1 and TRBJ1-1; 10 bases agree with TRBD1. CDR3 in amino acids: CSVSGQGSEAFF. The CDR3 nucleotides are TGCAGCGTCTCGGGACAGGGGTCTGAAGCTTTCTTT.